One and the same sample provided the 9 T cell receptor beta chains below, sequenced in a study of cytomegalovirus exposure and HLA in healthy donors. The study ran its PCR with 60 Vbeta and 13 Jbeta primers. Here immunoSEQ multiplex PCR was the method, and the copy in TCRdb shows in-frame clones only, minus some. The sample includes some 150,000 clones, approximately 81% of them seen just once. The sample taken for sequencing was PBMCs. The receptors were gathered from a woman aged 25 to 39 in good health and CMV-seropositive.

This chain uses TRBV2 with TRBJ1-4, with TRBD1 matching 12 bases. V was clipped by 9 bases and J by 7 bases; unmatched bases: 3. Looked up from germline, CDR1 is SNHLY and CDR2 is FYNNEI. There are 13 residues in the CDR3. CDR3 amino acids: CASTGQGAEKLFF. For the CDR3, the DNA is TGTGCCAGTACGGGACAGGGGGCTGAAAAACTGTTTTTT.

The rearrangement links TRBV7-6 to TRBJ1-4; a weak D match, TRBD1 (5 bases). CDR1 is SGHVS and CDR2 is FNYEAQ in the germline V gene. The V gene lost 1 base and the J gene lost 4 bases, with 10 bases spanning the gap. The CDR3 contains 15 residues. The CDR3 region has the DNA TGTGCCAGCAGCTTAGGGGGGGAGCATAATGAAAAACTGTTTTTT. It codes for CASSLGGEHNEKLFF. The full variable domain, with the rest looked up from reference TRBV7-6 and TRBJ1-4, is GAGVSQSPRYKVTKRGQDVALRCDPISGHVSLYWYRQALGQGPEFLTYFNYEAQQDKSGLPNDRFSAERPEGSISTLTIQRTEQRDSAMYRCASSLGGEHNEKLFFGSGTQLSVL.

This clone has just one count. The V and J genes are TRBV4-1 and TRBJ2-1; TRBD2 matches 10 bases. CDR3 length: 18 residues. With V trimmed by 5 bases and J by 0 bases, 10 bases remained unmatched. Germline V lookup: CDR1 MGHRA, CDR2 YSYEKL. CDR3 sequence: CASSWNALAGSSYNEQFF. The DNA for the CDR3 is TGCGCCAGCAGCTGGAATGCACTAGCGGGGAGCTCCTACAATGAGCAGTTCTTC.

The chain has TRBV14 and TRBJ1-1; 8 nucleotides align to TRBD1. This CDR3 comprises 19 residues. Germline loops: CDR1 SGHDN, CDR2 FVKESK. Unmatched junction bases numbered 13, after V lost 0 bases and J lost 1 base. Written as DNA, the CDR3 is TGTGCCAGCAGCCAAGAAGTAGGGAGACAGGGGAATCGGAACACTGAAGCTTTCTTT. Its protein product is CASSQEVGRQGNRNTEAFF.

The rearrangement joins TRBV13 to TRBJ2-3; D possibly corresponds to TRBD2 (5 bases). Germline V CDR1 and CDR2: PRHDT, FYEKMQ (reference sequence). This CDR3 has 15 amino acids. V lost 5 bases to trimming and J lost 0 bases, with 12 bases between them. The CDR3 spells CASSPSGSSTDTQYF. In DNA, the CDR3 is TGTGCCAGCAGCCCAAGCGGTTCTAGCACAGATACGCAGTATTTT.

The chain links TRBV2 to TRBJ1-2; no definite D call. The CDR3 loop spans 12 amino acids. V shed 7 bases and J shed 8 bases, with 14 bases lying between them. Germline V gives CDR1 SNHLY, CDR2 FYNNEI. In nucleotides, the CDR3 is TGTGCCAGCAAATTCAGGTTGCACGGCTACACCTTC. Translating it yields CASKFRLHGYTF.

This clone was seen a handful of times. V is TRBV2 and J is TRBJ2-1; 7 bases align to TRBD2. In germline, CDR1 is SNHLY, CDR2 FYNNEI. The length of the CDR3 is 17 residues. The J segment lost 1 base and the V segment lost 7 bases, leaving 13 bases of the junction unmatched. CDR3 DNA: TGTGCCAGCACTCTTTTCCTAGCGGCCCTATCCTACAATGAGCAGTTCTTC. It translates to CASTLFLAALSYNEQFF.

This clone turned up a few times. The CDR3 protein is CASSLARDGENTEAFF. For the CDR3, the DNA is TGTGCCAGCAGCTTGGCCAGGGATGGTGAGAACACTGAAGCTTTCTTT. The J gene is TRBJ1-1, the V gene TRBV5-6, with D possibly being TRBD1 (5 bases). V gave up 0 bases and J gave up 1 base, with 13 bases separating them. The CDR3 runs 16 residues. The germline gives CDR1 SGHDT, CDR2 YYEEEE.

The chain is built from TRBV6-5 and TRBJ2-3, with 7 nucleotides matching TRBD2. The CDR3 has 15 residues. Unmatched junction bases numbered 10, after V lost 8 bases and J lost 2 bases. Germline V gives CDR1 MNHEY, CDR2 SVGAGI. CDR3 sequence reads: CASGRVAGVTDTQYF. CDR3 DNA sequence: TGTGCCAGCGGGAGGGTGGCGGGAGTCACAGATACGCAGTATTTT.